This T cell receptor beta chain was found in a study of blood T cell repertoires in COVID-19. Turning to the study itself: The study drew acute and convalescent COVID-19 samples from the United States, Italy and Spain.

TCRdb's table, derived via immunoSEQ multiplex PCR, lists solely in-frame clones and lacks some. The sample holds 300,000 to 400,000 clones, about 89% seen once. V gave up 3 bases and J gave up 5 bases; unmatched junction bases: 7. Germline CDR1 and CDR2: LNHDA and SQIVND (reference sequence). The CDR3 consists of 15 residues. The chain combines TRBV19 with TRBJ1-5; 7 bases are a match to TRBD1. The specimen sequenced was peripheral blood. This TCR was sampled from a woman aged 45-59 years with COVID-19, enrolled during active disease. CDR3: CASSIRQGLDQPQHF. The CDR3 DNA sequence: TGTGCCAGTAGTATTCGACAGGGTCTAGATCAGCCCCAGCATTTT.